The next 24 T cell receptor beta chains were all read from a single sample in a study of T cells in localized non-small cell lung cancer. Generated by immunoSEQ multiplex PCR, the TCRdb table keeps only in-frame clones and is missing some. The table has approximately 28,000 clones, 92% seen once. Specimen: peripheral blood mononuclear cells, collected before any cancer treatment. The source of these receptors is a woman aged 35-75 years with stage III lung adenocarcinoma.

The chain uses TRBV5-1 and TRBJ1-1, with a tentative D call TRBD1 (6 bases). CDR3 length: 14 amino acids. Trimming left V 4 bases short and J 3 bases short, with 13 bases between. Germline V CDR1 and CDR2: SGHRS, YFSETQ. CDR3 coding DNA: TGCGCCAGCAGCGCCCAGGGGTGGGACACTGAAGCTTTCTTT. Protein product: CASSAQGWDTEAFF.

The sample holds a few counts of this clone. V usage is TRBV21-1 and J usage is TRBJ2-7; the D call in the table, TRBD1, was not verified against the DNA. TRBV21-1 is recorded as a pseudogene. This CDR3 contains 13 residues. The chain's CDR3 is CASSKRVAGEQYF. Written as DNA, the CDR3 is TGTGCCAGCAGCAAACGCGTAGCAGGGGAGCAGTACTTC.

This chain joins TRBV19 and TRBJ2-3, with TRBD2 matching 7 bases. From germline, CDR1 is LNHDA and CDR2 SQIVND (reference sequence). The length of the CDR3 is 15 residues. V lost 5 bases and J lost 4; bases outside the gene matches: 9. This chain's CDR3 is CASSESGGNADTQYF. The CDR3 region has the DNA TGTGCCAGTAGTGAATCGGGAGGTAATGCAGATACGCAGTATTTT. Full variable domain (rest looked up from reference TRBV19 and TRBJ2-3): DGGITQSPKYLFRKEGQNVTLSCEQNLNHDAMYWYRQDPGQGLRLIYYSQIVNDFQKGDIAEGYSVSREKKESFPLTVTSAQKNPTAFYLCASSESGGNADTQYFGPGTRLTVL.

The chain links TRBV5-4 to TRBJ2-1; D could derive from TRBD1 or TRBD2 (6 bases each). V was cut by 5 bases and J by 1 base, with 10 bases left in between. Germline values: CDR1 SGHNT, CDR2 YYREEE (reference sequence). The CDR3 has 14 residues. The CDR3 nucleotides read TGTGCCAGCAGTTGGGGGGCTTCCTACAATGAGCAGTTCTTC. It is translated as CASSWGASYNEQFF.

This chain joins TRBV6-1 and TRBJ2-5; 7 positions agree with TRBD2. V lost 6 bases to trimming and J lost 5 bases; unmatched junction nucleotides: 12. Germline CDR1 is MNHNS and CDR2 is SASEGT. This CDR3 is 15 amino acids long. Here the CDR3 reads CASRGGAGARETQYF. The CDR3, as DNA: TGTGCCAGCAGGGGTGGGGCGGGAGCAAGGGAGACCCAGTACTTC.

This chain joins TRBV14 and TRBJ1-2, with no clear D. CDR3 length equals 13 residues. V lost 1 base to trimming and J lost 12 bases, with 15 bases between them. CDR1 is SGHDN, CDR2 FVKESK, per germline. In DNA form, the CDR3 reads TGTGCCAGCAGCCAAGTGGGATACCAAGCAAACACCTTC. Translation: CASSQVGYQANTF. The variable domain in full, with the rest retrieved from reference TRBV14 and TRBJ1-2, is EAGVTQFPSHSVIEKGQTVTLRCDPISGHDNLYWYRRVMGKEIKFLLHFVKESKQDESGMPNNRFLAERTGGTYSTLKVQPAELEDSGVYFCASSQVGYQANTFGSGTRLTVV.

The V gene is TRBV5-5, the J gene TRBJ2-1; 7 nucleotides align to TRBD1. This CDR3 contains 14 residues. CDR1 SGHKS and CDR2 YYEKEE come from the germline V gene (reference sequence). J was trimmed by 5 bases and V by 4 bases; bases with no gene match: 6. The DNA for the CDR3 is TGTGCCAGCAGCGCTGGGGACAGTAACAATGAGCAGTTCTTC. This codes for CASSAGDSNNEQFF. Variable domain in full (rest from reference TRBV5-5 and TRBJ2-1): DAGVTQSPTHLIKTRGQQVTLRCSPISGHKSVSWYQQVLGQGPQFIFQYYEKEERGRGNFPDRFSARQFPNYSSELNVNALLLGDSALYLCASSAGDSNNEQFFGPGTRLTVL.

V usage is TRBV6-6 and J usage is TRBJ1-2, with 7 bases that match TRBD1. The CDR3 length is 15 residues. Germline V CDR1 and CDR2: MNHNY, SVGAGI (reference sequence). Germline trimming cut 2 bases from V and 2 bases from J; bases unmatched to any gene: 5. CDR3 protein: CASSYTTGENYGYTF. The CDR3 region has the DNA TGTGCCAGCAGTTACACCACAGGGGAGAACTATGGCTACACCTTC.

This chain uses TRBV7-3 with TRBJ2-1, with D tentatively TRBD2 (5 bases). The germline V and J ends were trimmed by 2 bases and 7 bases, with 12 bases remaining between them. This CDR3 spans 14 amino acids. CDR1 is SGHTA, CDR2 FQGTGA, per germline. In nucleotides, the CDR3 is TGTGCCAGCAGCTTAGGAGGAGTAGGGAATGAGCAGTTCTTC. Encoded protein: CASSLGGVGNEQFF.

The CDR3 is CASSLEGRGTGELFF. DNA of the CDR3: TGTGCCAGCAGTTTGGAGGGCCGGGGCACCGGGGAGCTGTTTTTT. The chain has TRBV27 and TRBJ2-2, with D possibly being TRBD2 (6 bases). In germline, CDR1 is MNHEY, CDR2 SMNVEV (reference sequence). This CDR3 is built from 15 residues. Trimming pared 3 bases from V and 4 bases from J, leaving 12 bases between.

This clone is medium-sized within its sample. The chain recombines TRBV4-1 with TRBJ2-1; TRBD1 or TRBD2 may be the D gene (5 bases each). The CDR3 runs to 18 residues. The germline V gene encodes CDR1 MGHRA and CDR2 YSYEKL. V was clipped by 0 bases and J by 6 bases, with 21 bases between them. DNA for the CDR3: TGCGCCAGCAGCCAAGATCGCCCCCGGGACCCACCGACCAATGAGCAGTTCTTC. Protein sequence: CASSQDRPRDPPTNEQFF.

On this clone itself: Sequence at one end of the junction differs from germline and may be a read error. The J gene is TRBJ2-1, the V gene TRBV5-6, with D unclear. The CDR3 covers 16 residues. The germline CDR1 and CDR2 sequences are SGHDT and YYEEEE. The CDR3 DNA follows: TGTGCCAGCACCTTGGATGGCTTAAGCTCCTACAATGAGCAGTTCTTC. This codes for CASTLDGLSSYNEQFF.

This clone came up a few times. This sequence joins TRBV11-2 and TRBJ1-2, with D unresolved. The germline gives CDR1 SGHAT, CDR2 FQNNGV. The CDR3 consists of 12 residues. Trimming shortened V by 1 base and J by 5 bases, and 5 bases separated the two germline ends. The CDR3 DNA sequence: TGTGCCAGCAGCTTAGGGGCTTATGGCTACACCTTC. It specifies CASSLGAYGYTF. The variable domain in full, completed from reference TRBV11-2 and TRBJ1-2, reads EAGVAQSPRYKIIEKRQSVAFWCNPISGHATLYWYQQILGQGPKLLIQFQNNGVVDDSQLPKDRFSAERLKGVDSTLKIQPAKLEDSAVYLCASSLGAYGYTFGSGTRLTVV.

The chain combines TRBV10-3 with TRBJ2-4; 8 nucleotides line up with TRBD1. Looked up from germline, CDR1 is ENHRY and CDR2 is SYGVKD. V shed 6 bases, J shed 8 bases, and the junction held 6 bases outside the gene matches. The CDR3 totals 13 residues. The CDR3 is CAISGQGADIQYF. The CDR3 DNA follows: TGTGCCATCAGCGGGCAGGGGGCTGACATTCAGTACTTC.

This clone has a handful of counts. The chain carries TRBV13 and TRBJ1-6; D remains ambiguous. The length of the CDR3 is 14 residues. V shed 2 bases and J shed 10 bases, with 12 bases lying between them. Looked up from germline, CDR1 is PRHDT and CDR2 is FYEKMQ (reference sequence). CDR3 DNA: TGTGCCAGCAGCTTAATAGGGCTACAATCACCCCTCCACTTT. Its protein is CASSLIGLQSPLHF.

The chain employs TRBV19 and TRBJ1-1; a possible D gene is TRBD1 (5 bases). The CDR3 length is 16 residues. Between the trimmed V and J ends, which lost 7 bases and 1 base, there was a span of 19 bases. CDR1 is LNHDA and CDR2 is SQIVND in the germline V gene (reference sequence). CDR3 DNA sequence: TGTGCCAGTAACCTAAGGGACGGAGCCTGGAACACTGAAGCTTTCTTT. This encodes CASNLRDGAWNTEAFF.

Here the CDR3 reads CASSEATGLGEQFF. In DNA form, the CDR3 reads TGCGCCAGCAGTGAAGCGACAGGGTTGGGTGAGCAGTTCTTC. The gene calls are TRBV10-1 and TRBJ2-1; 7 bases map to TRBD1. J gave up 9 bases and V 3 bases, and 8 bases lay outside the gene matches. CDR3 length equals 14 residues. Germline assignment: CDR1 WNHNN and CDR2 SYGVQD (reference sequence).

The V and J genes are TRBV20-1 and TRBJ1-2; D may be TRBD1 (5 bases). The CDR3 is made up of 11 amino acids. Per germline, CDR1 DFQATT and CDR2 SNEGSKA (reference sequence). V was clipped by 3 bases and J by 7 bases, with 9 bases between them. Here the CDR3 DNA reads TGCAGTGCTAGTCGGGACGGTGGCTACACCTTC. Encoded protein: CSASRDGGYTF.

The V call is TRBV2, the J call TRBJ2-5, with 14 bases that match TRBD2. This CDR3 has 14 amino acids. CDR1 SNHLY and CDR2 FYNNEI come from the germline V gene. V shed 6 bases, J shed 4 bases, and the junction held 1 base outside the gene matches. The CDR3, as DNA: TGTGCCAGCAGGACTAGCGGGGGGGCAGAGACCCAGTACTTC. Translated, it gives CASRTSGGAETQYF.

The rearrangement uses TRBV4-1 and TRBJ2-7, with TRBD1 as a possible D gene (6 bases). The CDR3 length is 15 residues. Between the trimmed V and J ends, which lost 2 bases and 3 bases, there was a span of 14 bases. Germline CDR1 is MGHRA and CDR2 is YSYEKL. The CDR3 DNA follows: TGCGCCAGCAGCCAATTCCAGGGGCAGGGCTACGAGCAGTACTTC. Its protein is CASSQFQGQGYEQYF.

This clone appeared once. This chain connects TRBV9 to TRBJ2-3; 7 bases are a match to TRBD2. The CDR3 is made up of 15 amino acids. Germline V gives CDR1 SGDLS, CDR2 YYNGEE. With 4 bases clipped from V and 2 bases from J, the junction kept 7 bases outside the gene matches. The DNA for the CDR3 is TGTGCCAGCAGCCCCCTTAGCGGGTACACAGATACGCAGTATTTT. As protein: CASSPLSGYTDTQYF.

V gene TRBV29-1 combines with J gene TRBJ2-7, with TRBD2 identical over 7 bases. Germline CDR1 reads SQVTM; CDR2 reads ANQGSEA. With V trimmed by 5 bases and J by 0 bases, 7 bases remained unmatched. The CDR3 loop spans 14 amino acids. The CDR3 is CSVSSGGSSYEQYF. In DNA, the CDR3 is TGCAGCGTTAGTTCTGGCGGGAGCTCCTACGAGCAGTACTTC.

This rearrangement joins TRBV6-5 to TRBJ1-6; a weak D match, TRBD1 (5 bases). Germline V lookup: CDR1 MNHEY, CDR2 SVGAGI. Trimming took 2 bases from V and 5 from J, leaving 7 bases between them. This CDR3 is 14 amino acids long. The CDR3: CASSYRDHNSPLHF. The CDR3 nucleotides are TGTGCCAGCAGTTACAGGGACCATAATTCACCCCTCCACTTT.

V gene TRBV28 combines with J gene TRBJ2-1, with 9 positions matching TRBD2. The germline V gene encodes CDR1 MDHEN and CDR2 SYDVKM. The V and J ends lost 4 bases and 3 bases, in that order; junction bases with no gene match: 4. CDR3 length: 15 amino acids. The CDR3 reads CASSYLAGNYNEQFF. The CDR3 DNA sequence: TGTGCCAGCAGTTATCTAGCGGGAAACTACAATGAGCAGTTCTTC. Based on the CDR3 plus reference TRBV28 and TRBJ2-1, the full variable domain is DVKVTQSSRYLVKRTGEKVFLECVQDMDHENMFWYRQDPGLGLRLIYFSYDVKMKEKGDIPEGYSVSREKKERFSLILESASTNQTSMYLCASSYLAGNYNEQFFGPGTRLTVL.